These 18 T cell receptor beta chains share one sample of origin, sequenced in a study of response to subunit inactivated influenza vaccine. TCRdb called the RT-PCR reads again in MiXCR, with one record for every CDR3 protein. The sample consists of 150,000 to 200,000 distinct CDR3 sequences, under 13% of them appearing once. The sequencing here drew on non-naive T cells sorted from PBMCs, taken 45 days after vaccination. Source of these receptors: a man aged 45 to 65 who received an inactivated influenza vaccine.

V and J are TRBV5-1 and TRBJ2-7; unclear D gene. The CDR3 sequence is 14 residues long. Germline V gene lookup returns CDR1 SGHRS and CDR2 YFSETQ. Between the trimmed V and J ends, which lost 4 bases and 3 bases, there was a span of 14 bases. The CDR3 here is CASSPFGQNYEQYF. For the CDR3, the DNA is TGCGCCAGCAGCCCTTTCGGGCAGAACTACGAGCAGTACTTC.

Ten or more counts support this clonotype. V gene TRBV7-6 combines with J gene TRBJ2-1; D unclear. The CDR3 is 16 amino acids. CDR1 and CDR2 (germline): SGHVS, FNYEAQ. The V and J ends lost 0 bases and 2 bases respectively, with 11 bases between them. The CDR3, as DNA: TGTGCCAGCAGCTTAGCGCACTGGACGACCTACAATGAGCAGTTCTTC. Residues: CASSLAHWTTYNEQFF.

About this clonotype itself: It may be a read error: a sequence one base away is much more abundant. The chain carries TRBV12-3 or TRBV12-4 and TRBJ2-7; TRBD1 agrees at 7 bases. V shed 5 bases and J 3 bases; nucleotides not matched to a gene: 10. The CDR3 loop spans 15 amino acids. DNA of the CDR3: TGTGCCAGCAGTCGCCGGAACAGGGGCTACTACGAGCAGTACTTC. This encodes CASSRRNRGYYEQYF.

The chain joins TRBV5-6 to TRBJ2-1, with 7 bases lining up with TRBD2. The germline V gene encodes CDR1 SGHDT and CDR2 YYEEEE. This CDR3 is built from 15 residues. V lost 6 bases, J lost 3 bases, and 9 bases stayed unmatched. The CDR3 region has the DNA TGTGCCAGCACAAGCGCAGGGAGGGACTACAATGAGCAGTTCTTC. Protein sequence: CASTSAGRDYNEQFF.

The chain combines TRBV6-1 with TRBJ1-5; D is uncertain. From germline, CDR1 is MNHNS and CDR2 SASEGT. This CDR3 has 15 amino acids. The V end was cut by 0 bases, the J end by 5 bases, with 11 bases between. The CDR3 spells CASSEARAADQPQHF. CDR3 DNA sequence: TGTGCCAGCAGTGAAGCAAGGGCAGCCGATCAGCCCCAGCATTTT.

This rearrangement joins TRBV7-8 to TRBJ1-2, with D tentatively TRBD1 (6 bases). CDR3 length: 14 amino acids. Trimming pared 1 base from V and 8 bases from J, leaving 14 bases between. Germline loops: CDR1 SGHVS, CDR2 FQNEAQ. The CDR3 sequence: CASSLVGGAEGYTF. The CDR3 nucleotides read TGTGCCAGCAGCTTAGTCGGGGGGGCGGAGGGCTACACCTTC.

This clonotype was seen at least ten times. The gene calls are TRBV20-1 and TRBJ2-5, with D hard to call. The V and J ends lost 3 bases and 5 bases respectively, with 16 bases between them. The CDR3 consists of 14 residues. CDR1 and CDR2 (germline): DFQATT, SNEGSKA (reference sequence). This CDR3 is CSARESRKTETQYF. The DNA of the CDR3 is TGCAGTGCTAGGGAAAGTCGGAAAACGGAGACCCAGTACTTC.

The chain has TRBV4-3 and TRBJ2-6, with D unclear. Germline V gene lookup returns CDR1 LGHNA and CDR2 YSLEER. CDR3 length: 11 amino acids. Trimming shortened V by 4 bases and J by 5 bases, and 0 bases separated the two germline ends. The CDR3 reads CASSRANVLTF. The CDR3 nucleotides are TGCGCCAGCAGCCGGGCCAACGTCCTGACTTTC.

Only a few counts were recorded for this clonotype. The J gene is TRBJ2-3, the V gene TRBV9; TRBD2 matches at 10 bases. With 4 bases clipped from V and 5 bases from J, the junction kept 13 bases outside the gene matches. Germline V gives CDR1 SGDLS, CDR2 YYNGEE. The CDR3 sequence is 17 residues long. CDR3 sequence: CASSSRLAGVLGDTQYF. The CDR3 coding sequence is TGTGCCAGCAGCTCCCGGCTAGCGGGAGTATTAGGAGATACGCAGTATTTT.

The V call is TRBV7-7, the J call TRBJ2-7; D gene unclear. There are 12 residues in the CDR3. Germline V gene data show CDR1 as SSHAT and CDR2 as FNYEAQ (reference sequence). V was pared by 5 bases and J by 6 bases, with 11 bases between. DNA for the CDR3: TGTGCCAGCAGCCATACCTCCGGCGAGCAGTACTTC. Protein product: CASSHTSGEQYF.

The chain uses TRBV5-4 and TRBJ2-3; 11 bases line up with TRBD2. The CDR3 consists of 16 residues. Germline CDR1 reads SGHNT; CDR2 reads YYREEE (reference sequence). Losses at the gene ends were 3 bases for V and 0 bases for J; bases not matched to a gene: 3. This CDR3 is CASSSRLAGSTDTQYF. The CDR3 DNA sequence: TGTGCCAGCAGCTCTCGACTAGCGGGGAGCACAGATACGCAGTATTTT.

This clonotype was counted at least ten times. The CDR3 loop reads CASSRGGTGELFF. The DNA of the CDR3 is TGCGCCAGCAGCAGGGGAGGAACCGGGGAGCTGTTTTTT. This chain connects TRBV10-1 to TRBJ2-2; perhaps D is TRBD1 or TRBD2 (6 bases each). The germline gives CDR1 WNHNN, CDR2 SYGVQD (reference sequence). Trimming removed 6 bases from V and 5 bases from J, with 10 bases in between. The CDR3 extends over 13 amino acids.

As DNA, the CDR3 is TGTGCCAGCAGAACTTCGACAGGGAGCTCCTACAATGAGCAGTTCTTC. Translation gives CASRTSTGSSYNEQFF. This chain joins TRBV5-8 and TRBJ2-1; 7 bases fit TRBD1. Trimming cost V 5 bases and J 0 bases; bases outside gene matches: 8. Germline-derived CDR1 and CDR2 are SGHTS and YDEGEE. The CDR3 loop spans 16 amino acids.

This sequence joins TRBV2 and TRBJ2-1; 11 nucleotides line up with TRBD1. This CDR3 spans 15 amino acids. The junction had 5 bases not matched to a gene; V was cut back by 5 bases and J by 5 bases. Germline assignment: CDR1 SNHLY and CDR2 FYNNEI. The CDR3 spells CASSRDRGNNNEQFF. As DNA, the CDR3 is TGTGCCAGCAGTAGGGACAGGGGGAACAACAATGAGCAGTTCTTC.

V is TRBV5-1 and J is TRBJ1-4; 8 nucleotides align to TRBD1. Germline loops: CDR1 SGHRS, CDR2 YFSETQ. This CDR3 is 16 amino acids long. The junction had 7 bases not matched to a gene; V was cut back by 4 bases and J by 2 bases. CDR3 DNA: TGCGCCAGCAGCACCGGACAGGGAGGTACTAATGAAAAACTGTTTTTT. Translation: CASSTGQGGTNEKLFF.

The chain couples TRBV24-1 to TRBJ2-1, with TRBD2 as a possible D gene (6 bases). This CDR3 contains 13 residues. V was shortened by 9 bases and J by 5 bases, with 13 bases between the two germline ends. Germline CDR1 reads KGHDR; CDR2 reads SFDVKD. The chain's CDR3 is CATDSGGNNEQFF. In DNA form, the CDR3 reads TGTGCCACCGATAGCGGAGGGAACAATGAGCAGTTCTTC.

This clonotype was seen many times. The chain is built from TRBV20-1 and TRBJ1-4; no reliable D call. The germline gives CDR1 DFQATT, CDR2 SNEGSKA (reference sequence). The CDR3 loop spans 12 amino acids. V shed 1 base and J shed 6 bases, with 6 bases lying between them. CDR3 nucleotide sequence: TGCAGTGCTAGAGTGGGCTATGAAAAACTGTTTTTT. Protein sequence: CSARVGYEKLFF.

This clonotype was observed a handful of times. The J gene is TRBJ2-7, the V gene TRBV9; TRBD2 agrees at 7 bases. The germline CDR1 and CDR2 sequences are SGDLS and YYNGEE. The V segment lost 0 bases and the J segment 5 bases; nucleotides outside the gene matches: 5. The CDR3 consists of 14 residues. Here the CDR3 reads CASSVETSLDEQYF. For the CDR3, the DNA is TGTGCCAGCAGCGTAGAGACTAGCCTGGACGAGCAGTACTTC.